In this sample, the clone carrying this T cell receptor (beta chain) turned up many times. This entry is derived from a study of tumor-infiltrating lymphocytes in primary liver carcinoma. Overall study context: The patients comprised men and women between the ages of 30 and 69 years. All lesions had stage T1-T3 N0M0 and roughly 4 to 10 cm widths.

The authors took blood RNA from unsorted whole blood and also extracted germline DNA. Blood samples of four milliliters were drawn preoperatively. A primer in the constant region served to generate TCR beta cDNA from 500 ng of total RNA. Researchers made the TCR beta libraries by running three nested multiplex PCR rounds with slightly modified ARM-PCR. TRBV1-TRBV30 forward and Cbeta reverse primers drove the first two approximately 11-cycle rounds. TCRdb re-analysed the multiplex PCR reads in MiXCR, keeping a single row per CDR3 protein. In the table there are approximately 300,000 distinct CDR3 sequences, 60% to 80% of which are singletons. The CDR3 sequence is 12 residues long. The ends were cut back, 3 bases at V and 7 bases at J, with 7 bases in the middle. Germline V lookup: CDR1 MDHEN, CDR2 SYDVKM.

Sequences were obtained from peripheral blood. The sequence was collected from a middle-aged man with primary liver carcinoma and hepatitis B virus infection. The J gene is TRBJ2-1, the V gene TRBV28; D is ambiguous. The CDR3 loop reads CASSFELNEQFF. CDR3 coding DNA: TGTGCCAGCAGTTTTGAGCTGAATGAGCAGTTCTTC. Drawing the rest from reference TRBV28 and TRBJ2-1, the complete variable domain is DVKVTQSSRYLVKRTGEKVFLECVQDMDHENMFWYRQDPGLGLRLIYFSYDVKMKEKGDIPEGYSVSREKKERFSLILESASTNQTSMYLCASSFELNEQFFGPGTRLTVL.